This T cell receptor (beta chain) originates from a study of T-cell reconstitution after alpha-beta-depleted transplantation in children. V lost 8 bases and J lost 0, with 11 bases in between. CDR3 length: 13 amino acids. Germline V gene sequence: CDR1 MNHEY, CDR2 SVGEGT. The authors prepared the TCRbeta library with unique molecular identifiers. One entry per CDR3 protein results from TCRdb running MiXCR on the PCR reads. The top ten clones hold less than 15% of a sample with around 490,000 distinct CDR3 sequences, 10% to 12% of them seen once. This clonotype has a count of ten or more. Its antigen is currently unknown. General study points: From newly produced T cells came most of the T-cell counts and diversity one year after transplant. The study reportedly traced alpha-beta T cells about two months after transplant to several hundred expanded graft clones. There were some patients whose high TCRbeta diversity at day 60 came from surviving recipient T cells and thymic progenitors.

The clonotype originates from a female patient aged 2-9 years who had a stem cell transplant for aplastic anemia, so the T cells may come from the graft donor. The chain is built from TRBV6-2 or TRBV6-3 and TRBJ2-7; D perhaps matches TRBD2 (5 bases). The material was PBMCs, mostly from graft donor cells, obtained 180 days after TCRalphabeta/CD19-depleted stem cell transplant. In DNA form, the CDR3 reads TGTGCCAGCGATGGCGGGTTCTCCTACGAGCAGTACTTC. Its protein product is CASDGGFSYEQYF.